This is a list of T cell receptor beta chains from one sample in a study of cytotoxic CD8 clonotypes in ibrutinib-treated CLL. Sequenced by immunoSEQ multiplex PCR; TCRdb stores in-frame clones only, minus some. The profile shows 12,000 or so clones, 65% to 85% of them singletons. This material consisted of PBMCs, taken at disease progression, from a patient treated with ibrutinib. These receptors were obtained from a human donor with chronic lymphocytic leukemia. Both conserved end residues are part of each CDR3. D genes are given only for firm matches. Expanded clones get a size class; other rows say once, few or many, or leave the size out.

cdr3_aa	cdr3_nt	j_call	v_call	clone_size	d_call
CASSFGQVLEKLFF	TGTGCCAGCAGCTTCGGACAGGTTCTTGAAAAACTGTTTTTT	TRBJ1-4	TRBV5-5	.	TRBD1
CASSLRAAQYF	TGTGCCAGCAGCTTGCGGGCAGCGCAGTATTTT	TRBJ2-3	TRBV5-6	.	.
CASSLAPPAGAGANVLTF	TGTGCCAGCAGCTTAGCCCCCCCCGCGGGGGCTGGGGCCAACGTCCTGACTTTC	TRBJ2-6	TRBV7-6	.	TRBD2
CASSESTGAYEQYF	TGCGCCAGCAGTGAGTCGACAGGGGCGTACGAGCAGTACTTC	TRBJ2-7	TRBV10-1	.	TRBD1
CASSLEDRGVLFF	TGCGCCAGCAGCTTGGAGGACAGGGGAGTTTTGTTCTTC	TRBJ2-1	TRBV5-1	.	TRBD1
CASSDSNRGYRNEKLFF	TGTGCCAGCAGTGATAGCAATCGAGGCTACAGAAATGAAAAACTGTTTTTT	TRBJ1-4	TRBV25-1	medium-sized	.
CSGNLGRKTEAFF	TGCAGCGGAAATCTGGGGAGAAAAACTGAAGCTTTCTTT	TRBJ1-1	TRBV29-1	.	.
CASNLLQDTEAFF	TGTGCCAGCAACTTATTACAGGACACTGAAGCTTTCTTT	TRBJ1-1	TRBV6-5	few	.
CASSENPGYGYTF	TGTGCCAGCAGTGAAAATCCAGGCTATGGCTACACCTTC	TRBJ1-2	TRBV6-1	.	.
CAWSVTQGINNEQFF	TGTGCCTGGAGTGTCACACAGGGGATCAACAATGAGCAGTTCTTC	TRBJ2-1	TRBV30	.	TRBD1
CASSYSRTANEQFF	TGTGCCAGCAGTTACTCGCGGACAGCTAATGAGCAGTTCTTC	TRBJ2-1	TRBV6-5	.	.
CASSLGQAYRETQYF	TGTGCCAGCAGTCTGGGACAGGCGTACCGGGAGACCCAGTACTTC	TRBJ2-5	TRBV27	.	TRBD1
CASSRPGGTGMADTQYF	TGTGCCAGCAGCCGTCCCGGGGGGACAGGGATGGCAGATACGCAGTATTTT	TRBJ2-3	TRBV4-2	once	TRBD1
CASSPGGTNLFTEAFF	TGTGCCAGCAGCCCAGGTGGGACAAACCTCTTTACTGAAGCTTTCTTT	TRBJ1-1	TRBV28	.	.
CASTQPGQGISEAFF	TGTGCCAGCACCCAGCCGGGACAGGGGATCTCTGAAGCTTTCTTT	TRBJ1-1	TRBV11-2	.	TRBD1
CSAAWDHYNEQFF	TGCAGCGCCGCCTGGGACCACTACAATGAGCAGTTCTTC	TRBJ2-1	TRBV29-1	.	.
CASSFGRFSYEQYF	TGTGCCAGCAGCTTCGGCCGATTCTCCTACGAGCAGTACTTC	TRBJ2-7	TRBV5-6	.	.
CASSRGTTLTGETQYF	TGTGCCAGTAGTAGAGGGACAACTCTAACAGGGGAGACCCAGTACTTC	TRBJ2-5	TRBV19	.	.
CASTELALRDEQYF	TGTGCCAGCACCGAACTCGCCCTTCGGGACGAGCAGTACTTC	TRBJ2-7	TRBV6-6	few	.
CASSLVGGSGNTIYF	TGCGCCAGCAGCTTGGTTGGGGGCTCTGGAAACACCATATATTTT	TRBJ1-3	TRBV5-1	.	.
CASIPGPGTLDSGNTIYF	TGTGCCAGCATCCCCGGGCCGGGGACTCTGGACTCTGGAAACACCATATATTTT	TRBJ1-3	TRBV7-9	few	.
CASSESPGAGEQFF	TGCGCCAGCAGTGAGTCGCCGGGGGCAGGAGAGCAGTTCTTC	TRBJ2-1	TRBV10-1	.	.
CASSRMLGFGNTIYF	TGCGCCAGCAGCAGAATGTTGGGTTTTGGAAACACCATATATTTT	TRBJ1-3	TRBV4-1	.	.
CASSEGRLAGGGLTDTQYF	TGTGCCAGCAGTGAAGGGCGACTAGCGGGTGGGGGGCTCACAGATACGCAGTATTTT	TRBJ2-3	TRBV6-1	.	TRBD2
CASSYSWQESGNTIYF	TGTGCCAGCAGTTACTCCTGGCAGGAATCTGGAAACACCATATATTTT	TRBJ1-3	TRBV6-5	.	.
CSVEGLVGWVDNEQFF	TGCAGCGTTGAAGGTTTGGTGGGCTGGGTAGACAATGAGCAGTTCTTC	TRBJ2-1	TRBV29-1	.	.
CASSDRTGVGEQYF	TGCGCCAGCAGTGACCGGACAGGCGTCGGGGAGCAGTACTTC	TRBJ2-7	TRBV10-1	.	TRBD1
CASTPRGPGKTDTQYF	TGTGCCAGCACCCCGCGGGGGCCAGGGAAAACAGATACGCAGTATTTT	TRBJ2-3	TRBV2	.	.
CASSKGGQGWEKLFF	TGTGCCAGCAGTAAGGGGGGACAGGGTTGGGAAAAACTGTTTTTT	TRBJ1-4	TRBV28	.	TRBD1
CASNPDREDTGELFF	TGTGCCAGCAACCCGGACAGGGAGGACACCGGGGAGCTGTTTTTT	TRBJ2-2	TRBV5-4	.	TRBD1
CASSQVKGRNNQPQHF	TGCGCCAGCAGCCAAGTGAAGGGACGGAACAATCAGCCCCAGCATTTT	TRBJ1-5	TRBV4-1	.	.
CASSLSTSNEQFF	TGTGCCAGCAGCTTAAGCACTAGCAATGAGCAGTTCTTC	TRBJ2-1	TRBV11-3	.	.
CASSVGLAGGVADTQYF	TGTGCCAGCAGCGTAGGACTAGCGGGAGGTGTCGCAGATACGCAGTATTTT	TRBJ2-3	TRBV7-3	once	TRBD2
CASSEIMISNTEAFF	TGTGCCAGCAGTGAGATAATGATCTCGAACACTGAAGCTTTCTTT	TRBJ1-1	TRBV2	once	.
CASSAYTGSYGYTF	TGTGCCAGCAGCGCCTATACAGGGAGCTATGGCTACACCTTC	TRBJ1-2	TRBV5-5	.	.
CASSEAGGGLYNEQFF	TGTGCCAGCAGTGAAGCGGGGGGAGGGCTCTACAATGAGCAGTTCTTC	TRBJ2-1	TRBV6-1	.	TRBD2
CSVEPRSTDTQYF	TGCAGCGTTGAACCCAGGAGCACAGATACGCAGTATTTT	TRBJ2-3	TRBV29-1	.	.
CASSLSVSTQETQYF	TGTGCCAGCAGTTTATCGGTCAGTACCCAAGAGACCCAGTACTTC	TRBJ2-5	TRBV27	.	.
CASSLARGSNQPQHF	TGTGCCAGCAGCTTAGCCAGGGGGAGCAATCAGCCCCAGCATTTT	TRBJ1-5	TRBV7-9	.	TRBD1
CASSPLTSGRPTDTQYF	TGTGCCAGCAGCCCGTTGACTAGCGGGAGGCCCACAGATACGCAGTATTTT	TRBJ2-3	TRBV7-8	.	TRBD2
CASSLQGVSANEKLFF	TGTGCCAGCAGTTTACAGGGGGTGTCAGCTAATGAAAAACTGTTTTTT	TRBJ1-4	TRBV6-5	.	TRBD1
CASSEAPGFYNEQFF	TGTGCCAGCAGTGAAGCGCCGGGCTTCTACAATGAGCAGTTCTTC	TRBJ2-1	TRBV2	.	.
CASSATGTGVNEQFF	TGTGCCAGCAGCGCCACCGGGACAGGGGTCAATGAGCAGTTCTTC	TRBJ2-1	TRBV9	.	TRBD1
CSVRTTSGNAGELFF	TGCAGCGTCCGAACGACTAGCGGGAATGCCGGGGAGCTGTTTTTT	TRBJ2-2	TRBV29-1	.	TRBD2
CASSVGSRVETQYF	TGTGCCAGCAGCGTAGGAAGCAGGGTAGAGACCCAGTACTTC	TRBJ2-5	TRBV5-6	.	.
CASSAEGVLHEQFF	TGCGCCAGCAGCGCTGAGGGAGTACTCCATGAGCAGTTCTTC	TRBJ2-1	TRBV5-1	.	.
CASSPGPGELFF	TGTGCCAGCAGCCCAGGGCCCGGGGAGCTGTTTTTT	TRBJ2-2	TRBV5-6	.	.
CASSESGGRQPQHF	TGCGCCAGCAGTGAGTCGGGAGGGAGACAGCCCCAGCATTTT	TRBJ1-5	TRBV10-2	.	.
CASSGPGGTEAFF	TGTGCCAGCAGCGGTCCAGGGGGCACTGAAGCTTTCTTT	TRBJ1-1	TRBV9	.	TRBD1
CASSRTGVQYNEQFF	TGTGCCAGTAGTAGGACAGGGGTGCAATACAATGAGCAGTTCTTC	TRBJ2-1	TRBV19	once	TRBD1
CASSTPTEKAQHF	TGTGCCAGTAGTACCCCCACAGAAAAGGCCCAGCATTTT	TRBJ1-5	TRBV19	.	.
CASSFEGADYGYTF	TGTGCCAGCAGTTTCGAGGGGGCGGACTATGGCTACACCTTC	TRBJ1-2	TRBV28	.	TRBD1
CASSLTGGNQPQHF	TGTGCCAGCAGCTTGACAGGGGGCAATCAGCCCCAGCATTTT	TRBJ1-5	TRBV7-2	.	TRBD1
CASGLAGSTDTQYF	TGCGCCAGCGGACTAGCGGGAAGCACAGATACGCAGTATTTT	TRBJ2-3	TRBV10-2	.	TRBD2
CASTQGEGRNSGANVLTF	TGTGCCAGCACTCAGGGGGAGGGGCGAAACTCTGGGGCCAACGTCCTGACTTTC	TRBJ2-6	TRBV27	.	.
CASSLPDPAYGYTF	TGCGCCAGCAGCTTGCCCGACCCAGCCTATGGCTACACCTTC	TRBJ1-2	TRBV5-1	.	.
CATSRVRTGTEAFF	TGTGCCACCAGCAGAGTGCGGACGGGCACTGAAGCTTTCTTT	TRBJ1-1	TRBV15	.	.
CASSPNSGPTGPLGEQYF	TGTGCCAGCTCACCCAACTCGGGTCCGACTGGTCCTTTAGGCGAGCAGTACTTC	TRBJ2-7	TRBV18	.	.
CASSPLDRGQQYF	TGTGCCAGCAGTCCCCTTGACAGGGGGCAGCAGTACTTC	TRBJ2-7	TRBV28	.	TRBD1
CASSLGTEETQYF	TGTGCCAGCAGCTTAGGGACAGAAGAGACCCAGTACTTC	TRBJ2-5	TRBV7-6	few	.